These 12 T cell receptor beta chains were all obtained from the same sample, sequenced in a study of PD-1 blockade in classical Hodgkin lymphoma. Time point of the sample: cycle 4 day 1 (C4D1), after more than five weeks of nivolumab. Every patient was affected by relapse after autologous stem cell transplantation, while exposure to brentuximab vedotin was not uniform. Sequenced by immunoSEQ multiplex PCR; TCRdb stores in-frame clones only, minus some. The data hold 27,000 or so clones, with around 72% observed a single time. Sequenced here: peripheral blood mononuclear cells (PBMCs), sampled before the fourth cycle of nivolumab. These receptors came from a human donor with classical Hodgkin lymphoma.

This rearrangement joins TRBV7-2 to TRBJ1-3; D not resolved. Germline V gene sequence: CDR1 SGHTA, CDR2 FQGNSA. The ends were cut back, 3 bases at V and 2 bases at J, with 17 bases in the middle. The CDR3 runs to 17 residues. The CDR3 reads CASSLVLSSTPGNTIYF. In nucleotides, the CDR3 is TGTGCCAGCAGCTTGGTTCTGTCCTCTACTCCTGGAAACACCATATATTTT. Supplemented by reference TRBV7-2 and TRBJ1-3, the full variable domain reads GAGVSQSPSNKVTEKGKDVELRCDPISGHTALYWYRQSLGQGLEFLIYFQGNSAPDKSGLPSDRFSAERTGGSVSTLTIQRTQQEDSAVYLCASSLVLSSTPGNTIYFGEGSWLTVV.

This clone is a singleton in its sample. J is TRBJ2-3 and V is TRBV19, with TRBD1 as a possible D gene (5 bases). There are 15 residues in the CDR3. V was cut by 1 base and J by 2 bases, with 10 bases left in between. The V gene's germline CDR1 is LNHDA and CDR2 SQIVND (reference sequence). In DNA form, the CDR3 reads TGTGCCAGTAGTATAGGGCAGGGAAACACAGATACGCAGTATTTT. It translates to CASSIGQGNTDTQYF.

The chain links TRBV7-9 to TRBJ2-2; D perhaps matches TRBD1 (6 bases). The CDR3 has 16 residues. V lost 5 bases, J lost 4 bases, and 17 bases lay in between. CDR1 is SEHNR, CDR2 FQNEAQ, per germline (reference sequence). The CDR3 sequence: CASSEPQGLSTGELFF. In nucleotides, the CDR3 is TGTGCCAGCAGCGAACCCCAGGGGTTGAGCACCGGGGAGCTGTTTTTT.

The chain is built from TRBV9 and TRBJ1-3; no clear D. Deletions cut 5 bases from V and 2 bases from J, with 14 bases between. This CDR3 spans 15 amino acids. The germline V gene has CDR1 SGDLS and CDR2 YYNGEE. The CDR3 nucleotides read TGTGCCAGCAGACCTCCCGGGAGTACTGGAAACACCATATATTTT. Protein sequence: CASRPPGSTGNTIYF.

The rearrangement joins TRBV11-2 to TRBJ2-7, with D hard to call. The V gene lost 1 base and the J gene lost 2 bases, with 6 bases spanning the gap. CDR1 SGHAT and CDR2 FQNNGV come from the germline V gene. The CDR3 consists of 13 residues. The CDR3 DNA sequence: TGTGCCAGCAGCTTAGCCCTTACCTACGAGCAGTACTTC. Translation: CASSLALTYEQYF.

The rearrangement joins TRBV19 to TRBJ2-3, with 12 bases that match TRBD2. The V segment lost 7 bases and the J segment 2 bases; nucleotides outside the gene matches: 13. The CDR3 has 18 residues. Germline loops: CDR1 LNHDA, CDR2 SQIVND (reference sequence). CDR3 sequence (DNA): TGTGCCAGTAATTCAGGACTAGCGGGGCCGTCCCTCACAGATACGCAGTATTTT. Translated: CASNSGLAGPSLTDTQYF.

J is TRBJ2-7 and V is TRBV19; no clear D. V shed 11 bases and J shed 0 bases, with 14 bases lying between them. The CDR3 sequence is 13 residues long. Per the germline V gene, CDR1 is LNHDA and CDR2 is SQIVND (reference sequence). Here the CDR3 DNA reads TGTGCCTCAAACGCCGGGCCCTCCTACGAGCAGTACTTC. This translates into CASNAGPSYEQYF.

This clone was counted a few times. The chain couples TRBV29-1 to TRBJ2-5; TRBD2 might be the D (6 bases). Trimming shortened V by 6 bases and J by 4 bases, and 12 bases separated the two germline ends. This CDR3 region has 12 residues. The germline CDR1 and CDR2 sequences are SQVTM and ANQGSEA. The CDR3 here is CSVRAGGETQYF. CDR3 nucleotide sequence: TGCAGCGTCCGGGCCGGGGGAGAGACCCAGTACTTC.

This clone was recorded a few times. CDR3 region: CASSGTWTGGNEKLFF. CDR3 nucleotides: TGTGCCAGCAGTGGGACGTGGACAGGGGGCAATGAAAAACTGTTTTTT. The chain combines TRBV28 with TRBJ1-4; 11 nucleotides match TRBD1. Germline trimming cut 5 bases from V and 5 bases from J; bases unmatched to any gene: 7. The CDR3 has 16 residues. Germline loops: CDR1 MDHEN, CDR2 SYDVKM.

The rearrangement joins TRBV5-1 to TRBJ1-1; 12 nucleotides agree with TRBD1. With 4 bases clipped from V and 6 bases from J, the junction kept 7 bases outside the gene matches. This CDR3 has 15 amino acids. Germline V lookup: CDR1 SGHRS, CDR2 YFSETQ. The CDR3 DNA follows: TGCGCCAGCAGCCCTCCGGGACAGGGGGCTGCTGAAGCTTTCTTT. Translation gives CASSPPGQGAAEAFF.

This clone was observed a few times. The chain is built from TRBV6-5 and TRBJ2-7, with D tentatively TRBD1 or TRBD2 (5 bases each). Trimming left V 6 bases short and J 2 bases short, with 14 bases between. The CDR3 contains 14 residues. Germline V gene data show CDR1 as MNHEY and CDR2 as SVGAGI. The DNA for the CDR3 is TGTGCCAGCAGCGCTCGGGGCCCGCCCTACGAGCAGTACTTC. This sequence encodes CASSARGPPYEQYF.

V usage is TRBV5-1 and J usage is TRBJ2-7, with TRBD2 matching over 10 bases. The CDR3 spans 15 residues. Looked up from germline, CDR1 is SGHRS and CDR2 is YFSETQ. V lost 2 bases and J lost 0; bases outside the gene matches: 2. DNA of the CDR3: TGCGCCAGCAGCTTTACTAGCGGGGTCTCCTACGAGCAGTACTTC. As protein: CASSFTSGVSYEQYF.